This T cell receptor beta chain was profiled in a study of cytomegalovirus exposure and HLA in healthy donors. Primers for the PCR totalled 60 Vbeta and 13 Jbeta. The method was immunoSEQ multiplex PCR; TCRdb's version includes in-frame clones alone and lacks a portion of them. The sample lists approximately 160,000 clones, about three quarters occurring once. It was healthy bone marrow donors who served as donors. Concerning this clone: Its cognate antigen is unknown.

The CDR3 has 17 amino acids. Study-wide results and limits: Presence/absence analyses took donor sequencing depth as roughly uniform.

The clonotype originates from a man between 18 and 29 years old in good health and CMV-seropositive. Sequencing used PBMCs. This sequence joins TRBV12-2 and TRBJ1-2; the D call in the table, TRBD1, was not verified against the DNA. TRBV12-2 is marked as a pseudogene. Written as DNA, the CDR3 is TGTGCAAGTCGCTTAGTAAGGCGGACAGGGGGCGATCCTGGCTACACCTTC. This gives the protein CASRLVRRTGGDPGYTF.